In this sample, the clone carrying this TCR beta chain turned up a few times. This specimen belongs to a study of blood T cell repertoires in COVID-19. Background on the study: PBMCs, B-cell-depleted T cells, or T cells provided the cDNA or gDNA that made up the material.

This CDR3 comprises 12 residues. From germline, CDR1 is SNHLY and CDR2 FYNNEI. The V gene lost 5 bases and the J gene lost 0 bases, with 4 bases spanning the gap. Grouping used clinical history reported by participants in a survey and questionnaire. Per the original data handling: Amplified reference gene primers provided the basis for estimating nucleated cell counts. The method was immunoSEQ multiplex PCR; TCRdb's version includes in-frame clones alone and lacks a portion of them. D and trimming were read from the DNA, whereas the V and J calls and clone size are those reported in that table. The data show a few hundred thousand clones, around 89% seen once.

This TCR was sampled from a woman aged 18-35 years with acute COVID-19. The chain carries TRBV2 and TRBJ1-1; D is ambiguous. The sample was PBMCs or T cells enriched from blood (not recorded which). This chain's CDR3 is CASSLVNTEAFF. In DNA form, the CDR3 reads TGTGCCAGCAGTTTAGTGAACACTGAAGCTTTCTTT.